These T cell receptor beta chains were read from a single sample in a study of regulatory T cells in long-lasting Graves disease. Via MiXCR, TCRdb re-called the multiplex PCR reads, giving one row per CDR3 protein. The sample holds 200,000 to 250,000 distinct CDR3 sequences, roughly 21% seen once. This sample comprised peripheral blood mononuclear cells (PBMCs), obtained at new diagnosis, from a patient treated with antithyroid drugs. These TCRs come from a female donor with Graves disease. CDR3s include the opening cysteine and the closing phenylalanine or tryptophan. D genes are given only for firm matches. Only some rows state a clone size, as once, few, many or a class for expanded clones.

v_gene: TRBV11-3; j_gene: TRBJ2-7; d_gene: .; abundance: .; CDR3aa: CASSSPRNAYEQYF; CDR3nt: TGTGCCAGCAGCTCACCGCGTAATGCCTACGAGCAGTACTTC
v_gene: TRBV5-1; j_gene: TRBJ1-1; d_gene: TRBD1; abundance: many; CDR3aa: CASSLGGQRTMNTEAFF; CDR3nt: TGCGCCAGCAGCTTGGGGGGACAGAGAACCATGAACACTGAAGCTTTCTTT
v_gene: TRBV29-1; j_gene: TRBJ2-3; d_gene: .; abundance: many; CDR3aa: CSVEGVSSPDTQYF; CDR3nt: TGCAGCGTTGAAGGGGTTAGCTCGCCAGATACGCAGTATTTT
v_gene: TRBV20-1; j_gene: TRBJ2-1; d_gene: TRBD2; abundance: few; CDR3aa: CSARDLLAGGYNEQFF; CDR3nt: TGCAGTGCTAGAGACCTACTAGCGGGGGGCTACAATGAGCAGTTCTTC
v_gene: TRBV7-2; j_gene: TRBJ1-3; d_gene: .; abundance: many; CDR3aa: CASSLAAQGSGNTIYF; CDR3nt: TGTGCCAGCAGCTTAGCGGCACAGGGCTCTGGAAACACCATATATTTT
v_gene: TRBV6-1; j_gene: TRBJ1-2; d_gene: .; abundance: many; CDR3aa: CASSEEKGRIYGYTF; CDR3nt: TGTGCCAGCAGTGAAGAAAAAGGGAGAATCTATGGCTACACCTTC
v_gene: TRBV6-5; j_gene: TRBJ2-2; d_gene: .; abundance: many; CDR3aa: CASSYGQAGGELFF; CDR3nt: TGTGCCAGCAGTTACGGACAAGCGGGCGGGGAGCTGTTTTTT
v_gene: TRBV5-1; j_gene: TRBJ2-3; d_gene: TRBD1; abundance: .; CDR3aa: CASSIRQGAVTDTQYF; CDR3nt: TGCGCCAGCAGCATCCGACAGGGGGCGGTCACAGATACGCAGTATTTT
v_gene: TRBV12-3/TRBV12-4; j_gene: TRBJ1-1; d_gene: TRBD1; abundance: .; CDR3aa: CASIIDGTGGTEAFF; CDR3nt: TGTGCCAGCATTATCGACGGGACAGGGGGCACTGAAGCTTTCTTT
v_gene: TRBV19; j_gene: TRBJ2-5; d_gene: TRBD2; abundance: few; CDR3aa: CASSLGGRRGETQYF; CDR3nt: TGTGCCAGTAGTTTAGGCGGGAGGAGGGGTGAGACCCAGTACTTC